What follows is one T cell receptor (beta chain) and its context. The germline V and J ends were trimmed by 6 bases and 1 base, with 9 bases remaining between them. This CDR3 is 14 amino acids long. Per germline, CDR1 LNHDA and CDR2 SQIVND (reference sequence). The data belong to a study of T cell changes during pregnancy in multiple sclerosis. Method: immunoSEQ multiplex PCR; TCRdb's copy keeps in-frame clones and lacks some. The sample has tens of thousands of clones, less than 95% seen once. This TCR was sampled from a female donor in good health, enrolled as a control in a pregnancy study. Sample: CD4+ T cells from peripheral blood mononuclear cells, taken in the third trimester of pregnancy. The chain employs TRBV19 and TRBJ2-2; possibly TRBD1 for D (5 bases). The CDR3 protein is CASRQRGNTGELFF. CDR3 in DNA: TGTGCCAGTAGACAAAGGGGGAACACCGGGGAGCTGTTTTTT. The full variable domain, rest sourced from reference TRBV19 and TRBJ2-2, is DGGITQSPKYLFRKEGQNVTLSCEQNLNHDAMYWYRQDPGQGLRLIYYSQIVNDFQKGDIAEGYSVSREKKESFPLTVTSAQKNPTAFYLCASRQRGNTGELFFGEGSRLTVL.